Reported below is one T cell receptor (beta chain). The antigen this receptor binds is unknown. Base qualities are missing; no much larger clone stands one base away. V is reduced by 6 bases and J by 3 bases, leaving a spacing of 13 bases between them. CDR1 is given as MGHRA and CDR2 as YSYEKL, both from the germline V gene. The CDR3 starts with the cysteine, ends with the phenylalanine, and has 14 residues. CDR3 DNA is the only sequence kept; it has 42 bases, read in frame from the first base. Receptor amplification or capture employed 5' RACE. A second PCR of roughly 7 to 12 cycles was performed with a sample-barcoded 5' primer and a J-beta primer mix. A template-switch 5' adaptor carrying 12 random nucleotides introduced a unique molecular identifier onto each TCR beta cDNA molecule. Each sample yielded at least 2.5 million CDR3-containing paired-end reads. The Mint cDNA synthesis kit, primed by a TRBC-specific oligonucleotide, was used to synthesize first-strand cDNA from all RNA. All cDNA was treated with uracil-DNA glycosylase and then went through a first 18-cycle PCR with the universal primers M1SS and BC2_uni_R. The paper's data handling went like this. Normalization of each sample was performed by random selection of 1 million high-quality reads, each carrying a distinct molecular identifier. Reads sharing molecular identifiers were discarded rather than binned into consensus sequences. MiTCR, run with a Q25 quality threshold and the strictest error-elimination algorithm, handled CDR3 identification, clonotype clustering and error correction. A nonparametric unseen species model with Euler transformation was used to estimate lower-bound total TCR beta diversity. TCRdb redid the processing of the public reads, applying fastp at Q25 and MiXCR, and retained in-frame beta chains. Every CDR3 protein is listed once, alongside the most common genes and DNA of its rows. The V and J calls and clone size are TCRdb's, not the authors'. For this sample the table gives around 1,900,000 distinct CDR3 sequences, of which 30% to 40% were detected only once. The leading ten clones occupy 23% of the sample.

The entry originates in a study of blood T cells in healthy people across ages (dated by TCRdb to about 2015). The study in broad terms: In model experiments, template switching captured roughly one uniquely barcoded TCR beta cDNA molecule for every two T cells. Using deep sequencing normalized with unique cDNA molecular identifiers, the study measured how TCR beta repertoire diversity changes with age. Four age groups were formed from the donors: young (average approximately 15 years), middle-aged (approximately 40), aged (roughly 59) and long-lived (roughly 88). To avoid experimental bias, donors of different ages were spread randomly across the sequencing lanes. The study analyzed two additional independent replicas of 1 million unique cDNA reads from the same blood draw for two donors, one aged 18 to 30 and one aged 80 or older.

Study-wide findings and limitations: The percentage of naive T cells measured by flow cytometry correlated strongly with observed TCR beta diversity. As age increased, observed TCR beta diversity per million T cells dropped in a roughly linear way, and a significant reduction was already evident by age roughly 40. Because donor CMV infection status was unknown, age-related changes in expanded clonotypes were potentially confounded. Estimates of total diversity based on one million sequenced T cells were regarded as lower bounds and as underestimates. Conclusive comparison of naive and antigen-experienced compartments was prevented by the profiling of bulk unsorted PBMCs. Compared with the aged group, the long-lived group had more naive CD4+ T cells, fewer expanded clones and increased TCR diversity, suggesting age selection.

The roughly 39 donors, aged roughly 6 to 95 years, were systemically healthy Caucasian individuals from Russia. Each donor gave about 9.2 milliliters of peripheral blood, drawn into EDTA-treated Vacutainer tubes. Ficoll-Paque density-gradient centrifugation was used to isolate PBMCs, with at least 7 million per sample. Trizol reagent was used to extract total RNA from PBMCs, with at least 6 micrograms per sample. For every donor, an aliquot of PBMCs went through flow cytometry to measure the percentages of naive CD45RAhigh/CD27high T cells. The receptor comes from a human donor in good health. What was sequenced was blood. The chain is encoded by TRBV4-1 joined to TRBJ2-3; the D gene is unclear. The CDR3 reads as follows: CASRIAGGTDTQYF. The sequenced DNA: TGCGCCAGCAGGATAGCCGGTGGGACAGATACGCAGTATTTT.